Each of the 12 T cell receptor beta chains below was sequenced from the same sample in a study of Graves' ophthalmopathy and Graves' hyperthyroidism. CDR3 regions of TCR beta were amplified from RNA transcripts. Investigators did first-round RT-PCR with HTBI primers, then second-round multiplex PCR. MiXCR, applied by TCRdb to the multiplex PCR reads, yields one record per CDR3 protein. Of about 660,000 distinct CDR3 sequences in the sample, about 40% were seen once. The specimen was peripheral blood. Receptors were obtained from an adult man with Graves' ophthalmopathy.

In its sample, this clonotype was seen many times. This chain connects TRBV20-1 to TRBJ1-6; 9 nucleotides line up with TRBD1. Trimming removed 1 base from V and 14 bases from J; junction bases left unmatched: 3. This CDR3 region has 12 residues. The germline CDR1 and CDR2 sequences are DFQATT and SNEGSKA (reference sequence). The CDR3 protein is CSARGQGGTLHF. CDR3 coding DNA: TGCAGTGCTAGAGGACAGGGGGGAACCCTCCACTTT.

The chain is built from TRBV19 and TRBJ1-5, with D tentatively TRBD1 (5 bases). The CDR3 runs 14 residues. Trimming removed 7 bases from V and 4 bases from J, with 14 bases in between. The germline gives CDR1 LNHDA, CDR2 SQIVND (reference sequence). The CDR3 region has the DNA TGTGCCAGTACCAAGCGGGGGGAAAATCAGCCCCAGCATTTT. Translating it yields CASTKRGENQPQHF. The full variable domain, in which reference TRBV19 and TRBJ1-5 provide the parts outside the CDR3, is DGGITQSPKYLFRKEGQNVTLSCEQNLNHDAMYWYRQDPGQGLRLIYYSQIVNDFQKGDIAEGYSVSREKKESFPLTVTSAQKNPTAFYLCASTKRGENQPQHFGDGTRLSIL.

This clonotype was seen at least ten times. V usage is TRBV19 and J usage is TRBJ1-3, with D uncertain. Germline values: CDR1 LNHDA, CDR2 SQIVND (reference sequence). The CDR3 runs to 12 residues. With 4 bases removed from V and 4 bases from J, the gap between germline ends came to 5 bases. In DNA form, the CDR3 reads TGTGCCAGTAGTACGCCCGGAAACACCATATATTTT. Translated, it gives CASSTPGNTIYF.

The chain's CDR3 is CASSQFDEQYV. The CDR3 DNA is TGTGCCAGCAGCCAGTTCGACGAGCAGTACGTC. The rearrangement links TRBV7-8 to TRBJ2-7; no firm D call. Germline V gene sequence: CDR1 SGHVS, CDR2 FQNEAQ. This CDR3 has 11 amino acids. Trimming left V 5 bases short and J 5 bases short, with 7 bases between.

The chain is built from TRBV6-1 and TRBJ2-7; no reliable D call. The CDR3 contains 10 residues. The V gene lost 8 bases and the J gene lost 4 bases, with 6 bases spanning the gap. Germline CDR1 reads MNHNS; CDR2 reads SASEGT. The CDR3 sequence: CASQTYEQYF. The DNA of the CDR3 is TGTGCCAGCCAAACTTACGAGCAGTACTTC.

In its sample, this clonotype was seen a few times. Here the CDR3 reads CAISEEWWDHPHNEQFF. The CDR3, as DNA: TGTGCCATCAGTGAGGAGTGGTGGGACCACCCACACAATGAGCAGTTCTTC. The V and J genes are TRBV10-3 and TRBJ2-1; TRBD1 or TRBD2 may be the D gene (5 bases each). The CDR3 length is 17 residues. Looked up from germline, CDR1 is ENHRY and CDR2 is SYGVKD. V lost 2 bases to trimming and J lost 5 bases, with 19 bases between them.

This clonotype was observed at least ten times. The genes are TRBV12-3 or TRBV12-4 and TRBJ2-5, with D possibly being TRBD2 (6 bases). The CDR3 totals 12 residues. Trimming removed 6 bases at V and 5 bases at J, with 10 bases between. In DNA form, the CDR3 reads TGTGCCAGCAGCTTTGGAGGGGAGACCCAGTACTTC. Protein product: CASSFGGETQYF.

This clonotype was detected ten times or more. The chain has TRBV25-1 and TRBJ1-4, with 10 bases identical to TRBD1. CDR3 length equals 14 residues. V gave up 3 bases and J gave up 8 bases; unmatched junction bases: 3. Germline V gives CDR1 MGHDK, CDR2 SYGVNS. The CDR3 DNA reads TGTGCCAGCAGTGAGGACAGGGGGGTAGAAAAACTGTTTTTT. It is translated as CASSEDRGVEKLFF.

V is TRBV9 and J is TRBJ1-6; tentative D call: TRBD1 (6 bases). V shed 8 bases and J shed 7 bases, with 16 bases lying between them. This CDR3 comprises 14 residues. The germline V gene has CDR1 SGDLS and CDR2 YYNGEE. CDR3 in DNA: TGTGCCAGTAGTCGGGAGGGGGACAATTCACCCCTCCACTTT. Its protein product is CASSREGDNSPLHF.

The rearrangement uses TRBV25-1 and TRBJ1-4; D possibly corresponds to TRBD1 (5 bases). Trimming removed 3 bases from V and 10 bases from J, with 12 bases in between. CDR1 MGHDK and CDR2 SYGVNS come from the germline V gene. CDR3 length: 13 residues. CDR3 bases: TGTGCCAGCAGTGACCCCAGGGTGGGAAAACTGTTTTTT. Protein product: CASSDPRVGKLFF.

This clonotype has only a few counts. The V and J genes are TRBV25-1 and TRBJ2-7; 9 nucleotides match TRBD1. The CDR3 covers 15 residues. CDR1 and CDR2 from the germline V gene are MGHDK and SYGVNS. V was clipped by 6 bases and J by 3 bases; unmatched bases: 9. The CDR3 loop reads CASSPGTGIFYEQYF. The CDR3 bases are TGTGCCAGCAGCCCCGGGACAGGGATTTTCTACGAGCAGTACTTC.

The J gene is TRBJ2-7, the V gene TRBV7-2; 8 bases fit TRBD2. Germline CDR1 SGHTA, CDR2 FQGNSA. This CDR3 is 16 amino acids long. J was trimmed by 4 bases and V by 1 base; bases with no gene match: 9. As DNA, the CDR3 is TGTGCCAGCAGCTTAGTTCTTCGGGGGGGGGCTTACGAGCAGTACTTC. Protein: CASSLVLRGGAYEQYF. Based on the CDR3 plus reference TRBV7-2 and TRBJ2-7, the full variable domain is GAGVSQSPSNKVTEKGKDVELRCDPISGHTALYWYRQSLGQGLEFLIYFQGNSAPDKSGLPSDRFSAERTGGSVSTLTIQRTQQEDSAVYLCASSLVLRGGAYEQYFGPGTRLTVT.